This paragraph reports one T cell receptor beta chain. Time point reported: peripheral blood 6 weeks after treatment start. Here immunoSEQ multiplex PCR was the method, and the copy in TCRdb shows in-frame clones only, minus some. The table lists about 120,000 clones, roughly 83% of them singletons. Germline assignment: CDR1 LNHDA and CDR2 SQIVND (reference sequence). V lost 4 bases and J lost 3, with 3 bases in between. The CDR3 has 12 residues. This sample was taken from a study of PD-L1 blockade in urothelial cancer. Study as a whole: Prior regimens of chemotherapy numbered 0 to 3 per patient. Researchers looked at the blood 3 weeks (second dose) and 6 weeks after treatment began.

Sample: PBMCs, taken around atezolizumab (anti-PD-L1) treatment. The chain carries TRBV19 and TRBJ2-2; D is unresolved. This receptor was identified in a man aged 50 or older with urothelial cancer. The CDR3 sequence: CASSTHTGELFF. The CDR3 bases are TGTGCCAGTAGTACTCACACCGGGGAGCTGTTTTTT.